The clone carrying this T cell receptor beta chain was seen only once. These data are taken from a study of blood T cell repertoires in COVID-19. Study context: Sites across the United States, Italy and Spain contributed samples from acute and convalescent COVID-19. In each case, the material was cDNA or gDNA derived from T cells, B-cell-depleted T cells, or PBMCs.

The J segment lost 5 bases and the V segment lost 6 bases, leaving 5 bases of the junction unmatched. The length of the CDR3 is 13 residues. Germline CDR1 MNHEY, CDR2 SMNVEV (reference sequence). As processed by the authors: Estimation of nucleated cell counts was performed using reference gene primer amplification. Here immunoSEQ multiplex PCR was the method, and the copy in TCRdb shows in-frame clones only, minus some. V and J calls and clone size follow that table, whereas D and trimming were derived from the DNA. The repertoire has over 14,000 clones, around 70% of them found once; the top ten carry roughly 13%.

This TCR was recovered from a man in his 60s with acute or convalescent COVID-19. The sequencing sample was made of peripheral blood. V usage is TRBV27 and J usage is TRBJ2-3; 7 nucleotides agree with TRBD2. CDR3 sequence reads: CASSLGLVDTQYF. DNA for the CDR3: TGTGCCAGCAGCTTAGGACTAGTAGATACGCAGTATTTT.